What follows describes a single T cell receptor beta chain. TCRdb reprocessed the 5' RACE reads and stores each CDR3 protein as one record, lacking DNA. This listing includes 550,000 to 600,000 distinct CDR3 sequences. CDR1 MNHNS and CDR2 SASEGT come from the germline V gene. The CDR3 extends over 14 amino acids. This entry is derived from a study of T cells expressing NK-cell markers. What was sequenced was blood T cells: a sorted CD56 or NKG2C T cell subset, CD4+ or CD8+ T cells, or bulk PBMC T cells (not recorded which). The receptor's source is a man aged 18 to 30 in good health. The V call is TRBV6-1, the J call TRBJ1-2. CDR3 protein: CASSGGRANYGYTF.